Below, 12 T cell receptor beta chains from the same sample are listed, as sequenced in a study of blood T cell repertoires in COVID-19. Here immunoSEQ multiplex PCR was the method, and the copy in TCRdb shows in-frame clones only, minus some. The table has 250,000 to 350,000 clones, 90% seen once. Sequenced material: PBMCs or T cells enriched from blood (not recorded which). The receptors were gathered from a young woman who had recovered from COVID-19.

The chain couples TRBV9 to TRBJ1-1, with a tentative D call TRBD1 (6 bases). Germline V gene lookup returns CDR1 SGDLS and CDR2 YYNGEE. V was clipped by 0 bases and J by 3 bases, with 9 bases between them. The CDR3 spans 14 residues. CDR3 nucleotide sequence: TGTGCCAGCAGCGTAGGGGGGGGCCACACTGAAGCTTTCTTT. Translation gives CASSVGGGHTEAFF.

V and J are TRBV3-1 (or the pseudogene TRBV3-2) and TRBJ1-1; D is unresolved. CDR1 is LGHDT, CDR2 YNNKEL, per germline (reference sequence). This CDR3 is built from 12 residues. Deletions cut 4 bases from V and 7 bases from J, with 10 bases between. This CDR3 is CASSLVEGEAFF. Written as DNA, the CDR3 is TGTGCCAGCAGCCTAGTCGAGGGTGAAGCTTTCTTT.

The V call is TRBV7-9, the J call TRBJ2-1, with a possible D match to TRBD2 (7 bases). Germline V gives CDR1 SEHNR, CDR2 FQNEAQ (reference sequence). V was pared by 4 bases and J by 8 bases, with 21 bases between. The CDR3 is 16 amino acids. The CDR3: CASSSIGGRARHEQFF. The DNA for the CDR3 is TGTGCCAGCAGCTCCATAGGGGGGAGGGCGCGACATGAGCAGTTCTTC.

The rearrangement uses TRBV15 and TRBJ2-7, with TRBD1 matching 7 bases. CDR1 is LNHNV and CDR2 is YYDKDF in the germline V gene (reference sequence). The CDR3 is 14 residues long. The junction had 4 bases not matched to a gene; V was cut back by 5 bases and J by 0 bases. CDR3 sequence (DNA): TGTGCCACCAGCCTCCGACAGGGCTCCTACGAGCAGTACTTC. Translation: CATSLRQGSYEQYF.

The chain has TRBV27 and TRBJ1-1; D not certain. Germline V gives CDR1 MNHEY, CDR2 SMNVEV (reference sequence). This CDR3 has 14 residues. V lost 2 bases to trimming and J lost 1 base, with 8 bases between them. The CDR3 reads CASSLIAGNTEAFF. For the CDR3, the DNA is TGTGCCAGCAGTTTAATCGCCGGGAACACTGAAGCTTTCTTT.

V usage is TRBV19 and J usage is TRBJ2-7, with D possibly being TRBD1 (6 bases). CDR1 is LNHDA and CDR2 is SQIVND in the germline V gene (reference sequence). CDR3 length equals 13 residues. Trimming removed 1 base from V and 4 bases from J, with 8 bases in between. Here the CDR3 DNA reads TGTGCCAGTAGTATAGCCAGGGGATACGAGCAGTACTTC. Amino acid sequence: CASSIARGYEQYF.

CDR3 amino acids: CASSLGGLARANEQFF. DNA of the CDR3: TGTGCCAGCAGCCTCGGCGGGTTAGCGCGGGCGAATGAGCAGTTCTTC. V gene TRBV6-2 or TRBV6-3 combines with J gene TRBJ2-1; maybe TRBD2 (5 bases). The CDR3 runs to 16 residues. CDR1 MNHEY and CDR2 SVGEGT come from the germline V gene. The V and J ends lost 6 bases and 7 bases respectively, with 22 bases between them.

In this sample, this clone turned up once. The CDR3: CASTTGEDQPQHF. The CDR3 nucleotides are TGTGCCAGCACGACAGGGGAAGATCAGCCCCAGCATTTT. The chain recombines TRBV6-6 with TRBJ1-5; 8 bases are shared with TRBD1. The J segment lost 5 bases and the V segment lost 7 bases, leaving 4 bases of the junction unmatched. The CDR3 is 13 residues long. Looked up from germline, CDR1 is MNHNY and CDR2 is SVGAGI (reference sequence).

The CDR3 sequence: CASSLRGRGSTDTQYF. The CDR3 region has the DNA TGTGCCAGCAGCTTGAGGGGCCGCGGCAGCACAGATACGCAGTATTTT. The gene calls are TRBV5-4 and TRBJ2-3; a weak D match, TRBD1 (5 bases). This CDR3 region has 16 residues. V was trimmed by 1 base and J by 0 bases, leaving 12 bases between them. Germline loops: CDR1 SGHNT, CDR2 YYREEE (reference sequence).

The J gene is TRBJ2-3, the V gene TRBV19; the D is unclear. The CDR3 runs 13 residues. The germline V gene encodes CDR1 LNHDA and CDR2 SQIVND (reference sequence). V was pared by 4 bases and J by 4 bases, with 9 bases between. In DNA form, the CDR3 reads TGTGCCAGTAGTAGTTTGGCTCCAGATACGCAGTATTTT. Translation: CASSSLAPDTQYF.

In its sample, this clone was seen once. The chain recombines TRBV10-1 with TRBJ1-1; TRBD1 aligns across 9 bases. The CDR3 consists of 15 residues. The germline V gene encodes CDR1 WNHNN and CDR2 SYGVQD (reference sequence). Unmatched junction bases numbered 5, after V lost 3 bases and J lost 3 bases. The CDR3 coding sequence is TGCGCCAGCAGTGAATTACAGGGGGCCTACACTGAAGCTTTCTTT. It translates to CASSELQGAYTEAFF.

For the CDR3, the DNA is TGTGCCAGCAGCCGTAGCGGGAGGGGCCTGAGGGAGCAGTTCTTC. Amino acid sequence: CASSRSGRGLREQFF. The chain employs TRBV3-1 (or the pseudogene TRBV3-2) and TRBJ2-1; TRBD2 aligns across 11 bases. Trimming took 4 bases from V and 10 from J; bases not matched to a gene: 9. This CDR3 region has 15 residues. Germline lookup yields CDR1 LGHDT and CDR2 YNNKEL (reference sequence).